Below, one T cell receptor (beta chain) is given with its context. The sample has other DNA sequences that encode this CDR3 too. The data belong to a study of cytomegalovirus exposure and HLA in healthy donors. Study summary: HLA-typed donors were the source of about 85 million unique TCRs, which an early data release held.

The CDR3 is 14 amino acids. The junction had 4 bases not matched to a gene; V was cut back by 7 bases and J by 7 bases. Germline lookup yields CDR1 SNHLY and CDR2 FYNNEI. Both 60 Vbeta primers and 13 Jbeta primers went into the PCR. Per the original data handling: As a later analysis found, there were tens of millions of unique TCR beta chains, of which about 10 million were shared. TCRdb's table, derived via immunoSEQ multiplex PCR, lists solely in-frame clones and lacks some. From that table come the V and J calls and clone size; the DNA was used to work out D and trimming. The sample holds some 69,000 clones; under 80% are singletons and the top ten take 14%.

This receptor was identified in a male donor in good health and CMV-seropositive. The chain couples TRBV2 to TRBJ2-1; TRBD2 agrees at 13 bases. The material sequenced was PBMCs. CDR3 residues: CASKTSGRLNEQFF. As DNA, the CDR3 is TGTGCCAGCAAGACTAGCGGGAGGTTGAATGAGCAGTTCTTC.